This T cell receptor (beta chain) was retrieved from a study of cytotoxic CD8 clonotypes in ibrutinib-treated CLL. Findings of the study overall: Public clonotypes were rare and shrank or held steady on treatment.

Germline CDR1 is MNHNY and CDR2 is SVGAGI (reference sequence). The CDR3 runs 14 residues. Trimming stripped 3 bases from V and 6 bases from J, with 12 bases between. Comment on this clone: What it binds is unknown.

Sequenced by immunoSEQ multiplex PCR; TCRdb stores in-frame clones only, minus some. Here the sample spans tens of thousands of clones, approximately 50% being singletons. The sample here was PBMCs, taken after 12 months of ibrutinib treatment. The clonotype was recovered from a human donor with chronic lymphocytic leukemia. The rearrangement joins TRBV6-6 to TRBJ2-1; D is ambiguous. The CDR3 nucleotides are TGTGCCAGCAGTTATGGTGGGATTTTCAATGAGCAGTTCTTC. Its translation is CASSYGGIFNEQFF.